The 8 T cell receptor beta chains given below trace back to one sample, sequenced in a study of naive and memory T cell subsets. Two oligonucleotides, mixed equimolar, formed the beta constant-region primer covering TRBC1 and TRBC2. TCRdb re-analysed the UMI-ligation and nested PCR reads in MiXCR, keeping a single row per CDR3 protein. Here the sample spans 120,000 to 150,000 distinct CDR3 sequences, over 15% being singletons. Sample: naive CD4+ T cells from blood. The receptor set was obtained from a human donor in good health.

The chain recombines TRBV29-1 with TRBJ2-7; perhaps TRBD2 as D (5 bases). Germline V gives CDR1 SQVTM, CDR2 ANQGSEA. The CDR3 totals 12 residues. Trimming took off 4 bases at V and 3 bases at J, with 10 bases between the two ends. The CDR3: CSVGPEGYEQYF. The CDR3, as DNA: TGCAGCGTTGGGCCCGAGGGCTACGAGCAGTACTTC.

This CDR3 reads CASSPSTPGRATDTQYF. The CDR3 DNA reads as TGTGCCAGCAGCCCCTCCACTCCGGGACGAGCGACAGATACGCAGTATTTT. The chain is built from TRBV5-6 and TRBJ2-3; either TRBD1 or TRBD2 may fit D (5 bases each). The germline V gene has CDR1 SGHDT and CDR2 YYEEEE. V lost 4 bases, J lost 3 bases, and 21 bases lay in between. This CDR3 has 17 amino acids.

The gene calls are TRBV24-1 and TRBJ2-5; D might be TRBD2 (6 bases). Trimming removed 5 bases from V and 6 bases from J, with 15 bases in between. This CDR3 contains 14 residues. CDR1 and CDR2 from the germline V gene are KGHDR and SFDVKD. The CDR3 region is CATSAAGEVKTQYF. CDR3 nucleotides: TGTGCCACCAGTGCGGCTGGGGAGGTAAAGACCCAGTACTTC.

The J gene is TRBJ2-3, the V gene TRBV30; D may be TRBD1 or TRBD2 (5 bases each). This CDR3 has 11 amino acids. Trimming removed 1 base at V and 10 bases at J, with 9 bases between. Per the germline V gene, CDR1 is GTSNPN and CDR2 is SVGIG (reference sequence). The CDR3, as DNA: TGTGCCTGGAGTGGGGGACCACCGCAGTATTTT. This translates into CAWSGGPPQYF.

This clonotype was detected a few times. This rearrangement joins TRBV20-1 to TRBJ2-7; no reliable D call. The CDR3 covers 13 residues. Per the germline V gene, CDR1 is DFQATT and CDR2 is SNEGSKA (reference sequence). V was shortened by 3 bases and J by 4 bases, with 13 bases between the two germline ends. CDR3 in amino acids: CSASASVRYEQYF. The CDR3, as DNA: TGCAGTGCTAGTGCGTCGGTCCGGTACGAGCAGTACTTC.

The chain employs TRBV27 and TRBJ2-3; 8 bases agree with TRBD2. Germline trimming cut 2 bases from V and 5 bases from J; bases unmatched to any gene: 9. The CDR3 runs 16 residues. Looked up from germline, CDR1 is MNHEY and CDR2 is SMNVEV (reference sequence). The CDR3 is CASSLTSGPIKDTQYF. Written as DNA, the CDR3 is TGTGCCAGCAGTTTAACTAGCGGCCCGATCAAAGATACGCAGTATTTT.

This clonotype was seen a few times. V and J are TRBV12-3 or TRBV12-4 and TRBJ1-5; 9 nucleotides line up with TRBD1. After removal of 7 bases from V and 10 bases from J, the junction contained 14 bases not matched to a gene. CDR3 size: 15 residues. This CDR3 is CASIGGQGISSPQHF. The CDR3 nucleotides are TGTGCCAGCATCGGGGGACAGGGCATTAGTTCTCCCCAGCATTTT.

The gene calls are TRBV28 and TRBJ1-5, with D unclear. CDR3 length: 14 residues. The germline CDR1 and CDR2 sequences are MDHEN and SYDVKM. Trimming removed 2 bases at V and 0 bases at J, with 5 bases between. In DNA, the CDR3 is TGTGCCAGCAGTTTACAATATAGCAATCAGCCCCAGCATTTT. It specifies CASSLQYSNQPQHF.